This T cell receptor beta chain was retrieved from a study of metastatic and nonmetastatic thyroid tumors. Findings and caveats of the study: As reported, TCR beta diversity in blood and tumor was significantly higher in malignant thyroid tumors than in benign nodules.

This clone was counted many times. Its cognate antigen is unknown. MiXCR re-clonotyped the PCR reads for TCRdb. This table has 30,000 to 40,000 clones, roughly 18% appearing once. The CDR3 length is 15 residues. The germline V and J ends were trimmed by 6 bases and 7 bases, with 19 bases remaining between them. Germline-derived CDR1 and CDR2 are MNHEY and SMNVEV (reference sequence). All patients reached thyroid surgery having received no treatment beforehand. This TCR was sampled from a female donor with papillary thyroid cancer or a benign thyroid nodule (not recorded which). Some clones in this sample may be carry-over from other donors' samples. The specimen was blood. The chain couples TRBV27 to TRBJ2-1, with D perhaps matching TRBD1 or TRBD2 (5 bases each). CDR3: CASSYDGALGNEQFF. CDR3 coding DNA: TGTGCCAGCAGCTATGACGGGGCTCTGGGAAATGAGCAGTTCTTC.